This TCR beta chain was identified in a study of T cell responses to AZD1222 COVID-19 vaccine. Method: immunoSEQ multiplex PCR; TCRdb's copy keeps in-frame clones and lacks some. Seen here are 90,000 to 100,000 clones, approximately 90% observed once, and the top ten hold over 6.5%. In this sample, this clone turned up a few times. Its antigen is as yet unknown. CDR3 length equals 15 residues. V lost 5 bases, J lost 6 bases, and 6 bases stayed unmatched. Germline V gene sequence: CDR1 MGHRA, CDR2 YSYEKL. Regarding the study as a whole: After the peak T cell response, and only then, were repertoires sampled. The study found vaccine-associated CD4 TCRs spanning spike, dominant at 160-218 and 743-854. Spike-specific TCR breadth and depth both grew after two AZD1222 doses. Possibly, clonal diversity was underestimated; donors were largely white British and included more females.

The TCR sequence derives from an adult in good health. This chain links TRBV4-1 with TRBJ2-2; 10 bases match TRBD1. The sequences come from peripheral blood, collected on day 0 of AZD1222 vaccination. The CDR3 loop is CASSIRTGGAGELFF. CDR3 DNA: TGCGCCAGCAGCATAAGGACAGGGGGGGCCGGGGAGCTGTTTTTT.